Described below is a single T cell receptor (beta chain) sequence and its context. The antigen is unknown. V gave up 4 bases and J gave up 6 bases, with 17 bases separating them. CDR3 size: 15 residues. Germline CDR1 reads SGDLS; CDR2 reads YYNGEE. With a J-beta primer mix and a sample-barcoded 5' primer, a second PCR ran 7 to 11 cycles. A tag from a template-switch adaptor with 12 random nucleotides marked each cDNA molecule. Each of the samples gave a minimum of 2.5 million paired-end reads that contained CDR3. TCRdb ran MiXCR on the 5' RACE reads and lists one entry per CDR3 protein. The sample has hundreds of thousands of distinct CDR3 sequences; about 54% are singletons. This sample stems from a study of blood T cells in healthy people across ages. Study findings and constraints: In older individuals, TCR beta diversity per million T cells was lower, falling roughly linearly with age. Unsorted PBMCs blocked a conclusive comparison of naive and antigen-experienced cells.

The sample taken for sequencing was blood. The chain employs TRBV9 and TRBJ2-1, with a tentative D call TRBD2 (6 bases). The sequence was collected from a man aged 60-69 years in good health. The CDR3 reads CASSMRRASGNEQFF. As DNA, the CDR3 is TGTGCCAGCAGCATGAGGAGGGCCTCGGGCAATGAGCAGTTCTTC.